A single sample gave rise to the 28 T cell receptor beta chains below, sequenced in a study of beta chain features in type 1 diabetes (dated by TCRdb to 2016 to 2019). The receptor library was made with the immunoSEQ multiplex PCR assay. The entire amount of isolated RNA was reverse transcribed using the High Capacity cDNA Reverse Transcription Kit, so the sequenced TCRB transcripts were expressed ones. TCRdb provides this immuneACCESS table in a form limited to in-frame rearrangements. Some clones are lacking; in checked studies, under half of them reflect an unresolved V gene, and why the rest are absent is not known. The sample data list roughly 240,000 clones, and about 14% of these were observed just once. The ten top clones hold around 0.025% of the sample. The sequencing input was naive CD4+ T cells from blood. The cell subset or site label here, explained by the study, means: true naive CD4+ T cells. These receptor sequences come from a middle-aged woman in good health.

This clone was picked up a small number of times. This chain connects TRBV18 to TRBJ1-3; perhaps TRBD1 as D (5 bases). Germline CDR1 and CDR2: KGHSH and LQKENI. Trimming removed 1 base from V and 0 bases from J, with 10 bases in between. The CDR3 has 16 amino acids. In nucleotides, the CDR3 is TGTGCCAGCTCACCACGGGGCAAGAGCTCTGGAAACACCATATATTTT. Its translation is CASSPRGKSSGNTIYF. The full variable domain, with the rest looked up from reference TRBV18 and TRBJ1-3, is NAGVMQNPRHLVRRRGQEARLRCSPMKGHSHVYWYRQLPEEGLKFMVYLQKENIIDESGMPKERFSAEFPKEGPSILRIQQVVRGDSAAYFCASSPRGKSSGNTIYFGEGSWLTVV.

The J gene is TRBJ1-3, the V gene TRBV27; D unclear. The CDR3 consists of 15 residues. The germline V gene has CDR1 MNHEY and CDR2 SMNVEV (reference sequence). Trimming stripped 6 bases from V and 3 bases from J, with 15 bases between. CDR3 protein: CASSIAGRIGNTIYF. The CDR3 DNA sequence: TGTGCCAGCAGCATAGCCGGTAGGATTGGAAACACCATATATTTT.

The table lists this clone with a few counts. The chain has TRBV5-1 and TRBJ2-3, with TRBD2 matching over 10 bases. V shed 4 bases and J 3 bases; nucleotides not matched to a gene: 8. The germline CDR1 and CDR2 sequences are SGHRS and YFSETQ. This CDR3 has 16 amino acids. The CDR3 DNA reads as TGCGCCAGCAGCACGGGAACTAGCGGGGTGACAGATACGCAGTATTTT. It encodes CASSTGTSGVTDTQYF.

The sample holds a few counts of this clone. The V call is TRBV2, the J call TRBJ2-1, with D possibly matching TRBD2 (5 bases). Germline V gives CDR1 SNHLY, CDR2 FYNNEI. V lost 8 bases, J lost 4 bases, and 12 bases lay in between. The CDR3 runs to 13 residues. Written as DNA, the CDR3 is TGTGCCAGCGGGAAAGAGCGGTACAATGAGCAGTTCTTC. This translates into CASGKERYNEQFF.

This clone has more than one count but fewer than ten. V and J are TRBV9 and TRBJ2-5; 7 bases map to TRBD1. There are 15 residues in the CDR3. V was clipped by 3 bases and J by 4 bases; unmatched bases: 9. Germline values: CDR1 SGDLS, CDR2 YYNGEE. The CDR3 DNA sequence: TGTGCCAGCAGCGGGTGGGACAGACGCACAGAGACCCAGTACTTC. Encoded protein: CASSGWDRRTETQYF.

There are a few counts of this clone. The rearrangement uses TRBV18 and TRBJ2-1; TRBD2 matches 7 bases. V shed 0 bases and J 13 bases; nucleotides not matched to a gene: 6. Looked up from germline, CDR1 is KGHSH and CDR2 is LQKENI. The CDR3 length is 13 residues. CDR3 sequence (DNA): TGTGCCAGCTCACCACCTGGGGAGGGCCGACAGTTCTTC. Translation: CASSPPGEGRQFF.

The chain combines TRBV5-4 with TRBJ1-6; weak D call: TRBD1 (6 bases). V was shortened by 1 base and J by 14 bases, with 13 bases between the two germline ends. This CDR3 comprises 13 residues. The germline V gene encodes CDR1 SGHNT and CDR2 YYREEE (reference sequence). CDR3: CASSLQGLMALHF. CDR3 in DNA: TGTGCCAGCAGCTTGCAGGGGCTCATGGCCCTCCACTTT.

This chain joins TRBV19 and TRBJ2-6; D may be TRBD1 (5 bases). The length of the CDR3 is 15 residues. Trimming pared 3 bases from V and 1 base from J, leaving 7 bases between. Germline assignment: CDR1 LNHDA and CDR2 SQIVND (reference sequence). This CDR3 is CASSMRQSGANVLTF. CDR3 DNA sequence: TGTGCCAGTAGTATGCGACAGTCTGGGGCCAACGTCCTGACTTTC.

The table lists this clone with a few counts. J is TRBJ2-5 and V is TRBV6-6; TRBD2 might be the D (7 bases). CDR3 size: 13 residues. The germline V and J ends were trimmed by 5 bases and 1 base, with 8 bases remaining between them. The germline gives CDR1 MNHNY, CDR2 SVGAGI (reference sequence). Here the CDR3 reads CASSRGAQETQYF. CDR3 coding DNA: TGTGCCAGCAGTCGGGGGGCCCAAGAGACCCAGTACTTC.

This chain connects TRBV4-3 to TRBJ1-4; TRBD1 matches 8 bases. Germline V gene sequence: CDR1 LGHNA, CDR2 YSLEER. The CDR3 length is 14 residues. V lost 4 bases to trimming and J lost 4 bases; unmatched junction nucleotides: 2. Here the CDR3 reads CASSRGQGNEKLFF. For the CDR3, the DNA is TGCGCCAGCAGCCGAGGACAGGGTAATGAAAAACTGTTTTTT.

The chain joins TRBV5-1 to TRBJ1-2, with TRBD1 matching 8 bases. This CDR3 has 14 amino acids. The germline V gene encodes CDR1 SGHRS and CDR2 YFSETQ. After removal of 4 bases from V and 8 bases from J, the junction contained 10 bases not matched to a gene. The CDR3 spells CASSVDRVRLGYTF. In DNA form, the CDR3 reads TGCGCCAGCAGCGTGGACAGGGTCCGACTAGGCTACACCTTC.

V usage is TRBV7-9 and J usage is TRBJ1-2, with D hard to call. CDR1 and CDR2 (germline): SEHNR, FQNEAQ (reference sequence). The V end was cut by 3 bases, the J end by 8 bases, with 7 bases between. The CDR3 covers 11 residues. CDR3 coding DNA: TGTGCCAGCAGCTTCTCGGGGGGCTACACCTTC. It yields the protein CASSFSGGYTF.

J is TRBJ2-1 and V is TRBV14; D possibly corresponds to TRBD2 (5 bases). This CDR3 has 16 amino acids. Germline V gives CDR1 SGHDN, CDR2 FVKESK. The V end was cut by 3 bases, the J end by 0 bases, with 12 bases between. In DNA form, the CDR3 reads TGTGCCAGCAGCCAGTGGTTTGGGAGCTCCTACAATGAGCAGTTCTTC. Translation: CASSQWFGSSYNEQFF.

This clone was detected a few times. This chain links TRBV2 with TRBJ2-2; the match to TRBD1 covers 12 bases. The CDR3 contains 14 residues. Germline values: CDR1 SNHLY, CDR2 FYNNEI. V trimming: 9 bases; J trimming: 6 bases; junction bases outside the gene matches: 5. The CDR3 DNA reads as TGTGCCAGAGGGACAGGGGGCGAGGCCGGGGAGCTGTTTTTT. It codes for CARGTGGEAGELFF. Full variable domain (missing parts from reference TRBV2 and TRBJ2-2): EPEVTQTPSHQVTQMGQEVILRCVPISNHLYFYWYRQILGQKVEFLVSFYNNEISEKSEIFDDQFSVERPDGSNFTLKIRSTKLEDSAMYFCARGTGGEAGELFFGEGSRLTVL.

The CDR3 is CSVTTGVNEKLFF. Written as DNA, the CDR3 is TGCAGCGTGACGACAGGGGTTAATGAAAAACTGTTTTTT. The chain uses TRBV29-1 and TRBJ1-4; TRBD1 matches at 8 bases. Germline CDR1 and CDR2: SQVTM and ANQGSEA. With V trimmed by 6 bases and J by 4 bases, 4 bases remained unmatched. The CDR3 is 13 amino acids.

This clone turned up a few times. The V gene is TRBV29-1, the J gene TRBJ2-5; D possibly corresponds to TRBD1 (6 bases). CDR1 is SQVTM and CDR2 is ANQGSEA in the germline V gene. CDR3 size: 13 residues. Trimming took 1 base from V and 5 from J, leaving 11 bases between them. The CDR3 DNA sequence: TGCAGCGTTGAAGCTCAGGGGTCGGAGACCCAGTACTTC. Translating gives CSVEAQGSETQYF.

This sequence joins TRBV7-2 and TRBJ2-7; the D gene is possibly TRBD2 (5 bases). V was trimmed by 2 bases and J by 3 bases, leaving 8 bases between them. Germline loops: CDR1 SGHTA, CDR2 FQGNSA. The CDR3 contains 13 residues. CDR3: CASSLRGNYEQYF. Written as DNA, the CDR3 is TGTGCCAGCAGCTTACGGGGAAACTACGAGCAGTACTTC.

Points on this clone: This sample includes further DNA sequences coding for the same CDR3. The J gene is TRBJ1-4, the V gene TRBV5-1, with D unclear. The germline V gene has CDR1 SGHRS and CDR2 YFSETQ. Trimming left V 4 bases short and J 1 base short, with 5 bases between. The CDR3 covers 13 residues. The CDR3 protein is CASSPGTNEKLFF. The DNA for the CDR3 is TGCGCCAGCAGCCCCGGAACTAATGAAAAACTGTTTTTT.

The chain uses TRBV9 and TRBJ1-6, with 7 bases matching TRBD1. The J segment lost 5 bases and the V segment lost 1 base, leaving 6 bases of the junction unmatched. The CDR3 consists of 16 residues. The V gene's germline CDR1 is SGDLS and CDR2 YYNGEE. The CDR3 loop reads CASSVRPGQNNSPLHF. The CDR3 DNA is TGTGCCAGCAGCGTAAGACCGGGACAGAATAATTCACCCCTCCACTTT.

The chain carries TRBV9 and TRBJ2-3; tentatively, D is TRBD1 (5 bases). The CDR3 runs 15 residues. Trimming removed 0 bases from V and 0 bases from J, with 8 bases in between. Germline V gene lookup returns CDR1 SGDLS and CDR2 YYNGEE. The CDR3 here is CASSVAAGSTDTQYF. The CDR3, as DNA: TGTGCCAGCAGCGTAGCGGCAGGGAGCACAGATACGCAGTATTTT.

This clone was recorded a few times. The rearrangement joins TRBV5-1 to TRBJ2-5, with D uncertain. The CDR3 contains 14 residues. Trimming took 1 base from V and 2 from J, leaving 9 bases between them. Germline loops: CDR1 SGHRS, CDR2 YFSETQ. The DNA of the CDR3 is TGCGCCAGCAGCTTGTGGCCAACGCAAGAGACCCAGTACTTC. It translates to CASSLWPTQETQYF.

J is TRBJ2-1 and V is TRBV5-1; 10 bases are shared with TRBD2. Germline V gene lookup returns CDR1 SGHRS and CDR2 YFSETQ. The CDR3 contains 15 residues. The V gene end was trimmed by 1 base and the J gene end by 9 bases; junction bases not matched to a gene: 7. This CDR3 is CASSLRAGGPGEQFF. CDR3 DNA sequence: TGCGCCAGCAGCTTGCGAGCGGGGGGGCCCGGTGAGCAGTTCTTC.

The V and J genes are TRBV15 and TRBJ2-3; D is perhaps TRBD2 (6 bases). The CDR3 runs 16 residues. Germline V gene lookup returns CDR1 LNHNV and CDR2 YYDKDF (reference sequence). Trimming took 3 bases from V and 2 from J, leaving 15 bases between them. As DNA, the CDR3 is TGTGCCACCAGCAGTAGGCGGGGATCTATCACAGATACGCAGTATTTT. Protein product: CATSSRRGSITDTQYF.

Many counts were recorded for this clone. V is TRBV12-5 and J is TRBJ2-1, with 9 bases matching TRBD2. The V gene end was trimmed by 5 bases and the J gene end by 0 bases; junction bases not matched to a gene: 2. The CDR3 extends over 15 amino acids. Per the germline V gene, CDR1 is LGHNT and CDR2 is FRNRAP. CDR3 sequence reads: CASGRTSDSYNEQFF. In DNA form, the CDR3 reads TGTGCTAGTGGTAGGACTAGCGACTCCTACAATGAGCAGTTCTTC.

This clone has only a few counts. The chain combines TRBV11-3 with TRBJ2-1; D not resolved. V shed 5 bases and J shed 7 bases, with 9 bases lying between them. CDR1 and CDR2 from the germline V gene are SGHNT and YENEEA. This CDR3 has 12 amino acids. The CDR3 DNA follows: TGTGCCAGCAGCGTAAGCAGGAATGAGCAGTTCTTC. It codes for CASSVSRNEQFF.

The V call is TRBV27, the J call TRBJ2-3, with 8 bases fitting TRBD1. The V gene's germline CDR1 is MNHEY and CDR2 SMNVEV (reference sequence). CDR3 length: 15 amino acids. The trim removed 3 bases at V and 4 bases at J, leaving 6 bases unmatched. The CDR3 DNA reads as TGTGCCAGCAGTTTCGGGCAGGGGGCGTCAGATACGCAGTATTTT. It translates to CASSFGQGASDTQYF.

The rearrangement uses TRBV9 and TRBJ2-7, with TRBD1 identical over 12 bases. Germline lookup yields CDR1 SGDLS and CDR2 YYNGEE. V shed 4 bases, J shed 3 bases, and the junction held 8 bases outside the gene matches. The CDR3 totals 16 residues. The CDR3 nucleotides read TGTGCCAGCAGCCCGAAGGGACAGGGGGCCGGCTACGAGCAGTACTTC. As protein: CASSPKGQGAGYEQYF. Based on the CDR3 plus reference TRBV9 and TRBJ2-7, the full variable domain is DSGVTQTPKHLITATGQRVTLRCSPRSGDLSVYWYQQSLDQGLQFLIQYYNGEERAKGNILERFSAQQFPDLHSELNLSSLELGDSALYFCASSPKGQGAGYEQYFGPGTRLTVT.

This clone occurred a few times. The V gene is TRBV5-4, the J gene TRBJ2-5; no reliable D call. This CDR3 comprises 15 residues. Germline assignment: CDR1 SGHNT and CDR2 YYREEE (reference sequence). The ends were cut back, 2 bases at V and 4 bases at J, with 15 bases in the middle. CDR3: CASSFGRTTRETQYF. The CDR3 coding sequence is TGTGCCAGCAGCTTTGGGCGTACCACCAGAGAGACCCAGTACTTC.